These 17 T cell receptor beta chains originate from one sample sequenced in a study of blood T cell repertoires in COVID-19. Here immunoSEQ multiplex PCR was the method, and the copy in TCRdb shows in-frame clones only, minus some. The sample shows roughly 200,000 clones, approximately 90% of them seen only once. The sequencing input was PBMCs or T cells enriched from blood (not recorded which). The receptors come from a man aged 25 to 45 who had recovered from COVID-19.

The gene calls are TRBV7-9 and TRBJ1-2; tentatively, D is TRBD1 (5 bases). This CDR3 contains 13 residues. The ends were cut back, 1 base at V and 2 bases at J, with 5 bases in the middle. Germline assignment: CDR1 SEHNR and CDR2 FQNEAQ (reference sequence). CDR3 loop: CASSLEGNYGYTF. The CDR3 DNA is TGTGCCAGCAGCTTAGAGGGGAACTATGGCTACACCTTC.

The J gene is TRBJ2-1, the V gene TRBV7-8; tentative D call: TRBD2 (5 bases). CDR1 is SGHVS and CDR2 is FQNEAQ in the germline V gene. The CDR3 totals 15 residues. The V end was cut by 1 base, the J end by 6 bases, with 13 bases between. The CDR3 reads CASSLVLDSLNEQFF. DNA for the CDR3: TGTGCCAGCAGCTTAGTACTGGACTCACTCAATGAGCAGTTCTTC.

This chain uses TRBV4-1 with TRBJ2-5, with D possibly matching TRBD2 (6 bases). The germline V gene encodes CDR1 MGHRA and CDR2 YSYEKL. CDR3 length equals 12 residues. V shed 0 bases and J shed 11 bases, with 10 bases lying between them. The CDR3 DNA follows: TGCGCCAGCAGCCAAGATGGAGGGAATCAGTACTTC. Its protein is CASSQDGGNQYF.

A note on this clone: The same CDR3 arises from other DNA sequences in this sample as well. This rearrangement joins TRBV11-3 to TRBJ2-7; 9 bases are shared with TRBD1. Germline-derived CDR1 and CDR2 are SGHNT and YENEEA. Losses at the gene ends were 1 base for V and 4 bases for J; bases not matched to a gene: 5. This CDR3 has 15 amino acids. Here the CDR3 DNA reads TGTGCCAGCAGCTTAGGCGGGACAGGGTCTTACGAGCAGTACTTC. The encoded protein is CASSLGGTGSYEQYF.

The V gene is TRBV11-1, the J gene TRBJ1-1; D gene uncertain. This CDR3 contains 15 residues. Germline CDR1 and CDR2: SGHAT and FQDESV (reference sequence). Deletions cut 0 bases from V and 4 bases from J, with 12 bases between. DNA of the CDR3: TGTGCCAGCAGCTTAGCTTCCCAGGTAGGCACTGAAGCTTTCTTT. Translation gives CASSLASQVGTEAFF.

The chain has TRBV27 and TRBJ1-1, with TRBD1 as a possible D gene (5 bases). This CDR3 has 14 amino acids. Trimming took off 7 bases at V and 3 bases at J, with 15 bases between the two ends. From germline, CDR1 is MNHEY and CDR2 SMNVEV (reference sequence). The CDR3 DNA reads TGTGCCAGCAAAGCTTTGGGGGGATACACTGAAGCTTTCTTT. This codes for CASKALGGYTEAFF.

This clone was recorded only once. The rearrangement joins TRBV10-3 to TRBJ2-7; 14 bases map to TRBD2. This CDR3 comprises 16 residues. The germline CDR1 and CDR2 sequences are ENHRY and SYGVKD. With V trimmed by 4 bases and J by 3 bases, 5 bases remained unmatched. CDR3 nucleotides: TGTGCCATCAGTGTTGGGACTAGCGGGGGAATCTACGAGCAGTACTTC. Its protein product is CAISVGTSGGIYEQYF.

V usage is TRBV30 and J usage is TRBJ2-1; a possible D gene is TRBD2 (6 bases). The CDR3 consists of 13 residues. The ends were cut back, 5 bases at V and 7 bases at J, with 15 bases in the middle. The V gene's germline CDR1 is GTSNPN and CDR2 SVGIG (reference sequence). The CDR3: CAWDSGWGNEQFF. The CDR3 DNA follows: TGTGCCTGGGATAGCGGTTGGGGGAATGAGCAGTTCTTC.

The J gene is TRBJ2-2, the V gene TRBV5-1; tentatively, D is TRBD2 (6 bases). The V gene's germline CDR1 is SGHRS and CDR2 YFSETQ. CDR3 length: 14 amino acids. V was shortened by 7 bases and J by 7 bases, with 17 bases between the two germline ends. The CDR3 is CASSVPGVGGELFF. The CDR3 coding sequence is TGCGCCAGCTCAGTCCCGGGAGTGGGCGGGGAGCTGTTTTTT.

V gene TRBV6-5 combines with J gene TRBJ1-1, with D hard to call. The V gene's germline CDR1 is MNHEY and CDR2 SVGAGI. The CDR3 is made up of 14 amino acids. V gave up 8 bases and J gave up 3 bases, with 16 bases separating them. CDR3 nucleotides: TGTGCCAGCGGGGAGAGGCCGGTCTACACTGAAGCTTTCTTT. The encoded protein is CASGERPVYTEAFF.

CDR3 protein: CASYRDRGYSPLHF. The CDR3 nucleotides read TGTGCCAGCTACCGGGACAGGGGGTATTCACCCCTCCACTTT. The chain couples TRBV2 to TRBJ1-6, with TRBD1 identical over 11 bases. This CDR3 contains 14 residues. Germline CDR1 reads SNHLY; CDR2 reads FYNNEI. V lost 8 bases, J lost 8 bases, and 5 bases stayed unmatched.

The chain uses TRBV23-1 and TRBJ1-2; a possible D gene is TRBD1 (6 bases). TRBV23-1 is identified as an open reading frame with a role that is uncertain. The CDR3 runs to 14 residues. The V and J ends lost 0 bases and 4 bases respectively, with 9 bases between them. DNA for the CDR3: TGCGCCAGCAGTCAATCGGGACACTCCTATGGCTACACCTTC. Translating gives CASSQSGHSYGYTF.

Comments on this clone: This sample also contains other DNA sequences that code for the same CDR3. V and J are TRBV5-1 and TRBJ2-3, with 8 bases identical to TRBD2. V was pared by 0 bases and J by 0 bases, with 3 bases of the junction left unmatched. The length of the CDR3 is 16 residues. Germline V lookup: CDR1 SGHRS, CDR2 YFSETQ. The CDR3 DNA reads as TGCGCCAGCAGCTTGGGAGCGGGGGCGAGCACAGATACGCAGTATTTT. Amino acid sequence: CASSLGAGASTDTQYF. Supplemented by reference TRBV5-1 and TRBJ2-3, the full variable domain reads KAGVTQTPRYLIKTRGQQVTLSCSPISGHRSVSWYQQTPGQGLQFLFEYFSETQRNKGNFPGRFSGRQFSNSRSEMNVSTLELGDSALYLCASSLGAGASTDTQYFGPGTRLTVL.

The chain links TRBV9 to TRBJ1-3, with D tentatively TRBD1 (6 bases). The CDR3 sequence is 15 residues long. Germline V gene data show CDR1 as SGDLS and CDR2 as YYNGEE. Trimming shortened V by 3 bases and J by 0 bases, and 10 bases separated the two germline ends. Here the CDR3 DNA reads TGTGCCAGCAGCGCCTCGGGACACTCTGGAAACACCATATATTTT. Amino acid sequence: CASSASGHSGNTIYF.

This sequence joins TRBV27 and TRBJ2-3; D gene ambiguous. This CDR3 spans 14 amino acids. Germline CDR1 MNHEY, CDR2 SMNVEV (reference sequence). V was trimmed by 6 bases and J by 3 bases, leaving 13 bases between them. CDR3 sequence: CASSALLTTDTQYF. The CDR3 DNA follows: TGTGCCAGCAGCGCCCTCCTGACTACAGATACGCAGTATTTT.

The chain carries TRBV7-9 and TRBJ2-3; 10 positions match TRBD1. With 5 bases clipped from V and 3 bases from J, the junction kept 8 bases outside the gene matches. The CDR3 has 16 amino acids. Germline lookup yields CDR1 SEHNR and CDR2 FQNEAQ (reference sequence). The chain's CDR3 is CASSVQRTGGTDTQYF. The CDR3 DNA follows: TGTGCCAGCAGCGTACAACGGACAGGGGGGACAGATACGCAGTATTTT.

The chain carries TRBV12-3 or TRBV12-4 and TRBJ1-2; D gene uncertain. The CDR3 spans 13 residues. The germline V and J ends were trimmed by 3 bases and 4 bases, with 9 bases remaining between them. This chain's CDR3 is CASSFGRAYGYTF. The CDR3 DNA sequence: TGTGCCAGCAGTTTCGGGAGAGCCTATGGCTACACCTTC.